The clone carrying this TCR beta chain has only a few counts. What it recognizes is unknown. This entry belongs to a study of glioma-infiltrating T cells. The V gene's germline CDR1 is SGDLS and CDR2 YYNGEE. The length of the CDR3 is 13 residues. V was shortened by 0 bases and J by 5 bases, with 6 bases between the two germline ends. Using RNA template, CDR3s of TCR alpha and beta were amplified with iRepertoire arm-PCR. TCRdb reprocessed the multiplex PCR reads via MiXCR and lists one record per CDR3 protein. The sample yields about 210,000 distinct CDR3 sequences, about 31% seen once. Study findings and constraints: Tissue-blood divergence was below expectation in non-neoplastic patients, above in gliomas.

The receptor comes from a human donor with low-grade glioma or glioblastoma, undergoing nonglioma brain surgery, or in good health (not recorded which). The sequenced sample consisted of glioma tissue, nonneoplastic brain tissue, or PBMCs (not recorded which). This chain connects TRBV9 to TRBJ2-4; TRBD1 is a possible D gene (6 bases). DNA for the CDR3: TGTGCCAGCAGCGTAGGACAGGAAAACATTCAGTACTTC. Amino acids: CASSVGQENIQYF.